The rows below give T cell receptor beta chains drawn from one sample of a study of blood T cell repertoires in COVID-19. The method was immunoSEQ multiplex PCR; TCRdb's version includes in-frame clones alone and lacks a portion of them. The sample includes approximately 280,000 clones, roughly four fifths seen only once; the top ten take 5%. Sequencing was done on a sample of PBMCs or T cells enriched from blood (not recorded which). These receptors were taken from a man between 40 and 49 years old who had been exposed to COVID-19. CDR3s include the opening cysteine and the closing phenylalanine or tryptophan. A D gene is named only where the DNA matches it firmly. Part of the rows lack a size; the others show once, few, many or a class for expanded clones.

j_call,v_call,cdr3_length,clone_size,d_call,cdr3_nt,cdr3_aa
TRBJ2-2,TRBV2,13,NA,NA,TGTGCCAGCGAGACAGGAAACACCGGGGAGCTGTTTTTT,CASETGNTGELFF
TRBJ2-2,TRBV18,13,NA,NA,TGTGCCAGCTCACCGGCAGGGACCGGGGAGCTGTTTTTT,CASSPAGTGELFF
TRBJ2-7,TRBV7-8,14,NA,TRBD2,TGTGCCAGCAGCTTTAGCGGGAGCTCCTACGAGCAGTACTTC,CASSFSGSSYEQYF
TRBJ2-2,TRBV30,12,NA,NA,TGTGCCTGGAGAGCTTACACCGGGGAGCTGTTTTTT,CAWRAYTGELFF
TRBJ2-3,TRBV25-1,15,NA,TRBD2,TGTGCCAGCAGTGATTATCTAGCGGCGCGGGATACGCAGTATTTT,CASSDYLAARDTQYF
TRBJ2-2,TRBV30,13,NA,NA,TGTGCGTTCGGGATTCCCAACACCGGGGAGCTGTTTTTT,CAFGIPNTGELFF
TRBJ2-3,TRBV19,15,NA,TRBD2,TGTGCCAGTAGCGGGTCTAGCGGGAGGGCAGATACGCAGTATTTT,CASSGSSGRADTQYF
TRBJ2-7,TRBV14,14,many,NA,TGTGCCAGCAGCCGAAGACGAGGGACCTACGAGCAGTACTTC,CASSRRRGTYEQYF
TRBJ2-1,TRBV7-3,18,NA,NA,TGTGCCAGCAGCTTAAAACCCCCCGGGAGCACGTCCTACAATGAGCAGTTCTTC,CASSLKPPGSTSYNEQFF
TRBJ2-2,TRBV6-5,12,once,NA,TGTGCCAGCAGACTTGGCACCGGGGAGCTGTTTTTT,CASRLGTGELFF
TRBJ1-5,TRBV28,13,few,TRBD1,TGTGCCAGCAGTTTGACAGGGTTTCAGCCCCAGCATTTT,CASSLTGFQPQHF
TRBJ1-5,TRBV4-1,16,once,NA,TGCGCCAGCAGCCAGGGGGAATCGGGGGGCAATCAGCCCCAGCATTTT,CASSQGESGGNQPQHF
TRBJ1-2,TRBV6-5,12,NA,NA,TGTGCCAGCAGTAAACAGGGATTTGGCTACACCTTC,CASSKQGFGYTF
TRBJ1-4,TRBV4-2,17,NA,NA,TGTGCCAGCAGCCAAGAAGCATGGGTCAGGATAAATGAAAAACTGTTTTTT,CASSQEAWVRINEKLFF
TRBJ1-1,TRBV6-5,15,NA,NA,TGTGCCAGCATCAAGGCCGCCCGGGTGAACACTGAAGCTTTCTTT,CASIKAARVNTEAFF
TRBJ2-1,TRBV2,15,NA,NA,TGTGCCAGCAGTGATCTGGAGCCGAAGTACAATGAGCAGTTCTTC,CASSDLEPKYNEQFF
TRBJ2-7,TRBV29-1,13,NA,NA,TGCAGCGTTGAGGCAGGATTGAACTACGAGCAGTACTTC,CSVEAGLNYEQYF
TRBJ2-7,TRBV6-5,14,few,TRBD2,TGTGCCAGCGGGACTAGCGGGAGCTCCTACGAGCAGTACTTC,CASGTSGSSYEQYF
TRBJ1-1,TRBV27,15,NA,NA,TGTGCCAGCGGCTTCTTGACAGGATTGGCCACTGAAGCTTTCTTT,CASGFLTGLATEAFF
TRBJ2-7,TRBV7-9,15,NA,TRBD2,TGTGCCAGCAGCTTCTGGCTAGCGGGAGTCCGCGAGCAGTACTTC,CASSFWLAGVREQYF
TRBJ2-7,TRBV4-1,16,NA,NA,TGCGCCAGCAGCCCATACCTAGGGGGTTCCTCCTACGAGCAGTACTTC,CASSPYLGGSSYEQYF
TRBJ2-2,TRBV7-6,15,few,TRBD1,TGTGCCAGCAGCTTAGCCTTGGACAGGGCCGGGGAGCTGTTTTTT,CASSLALDRAGELFF
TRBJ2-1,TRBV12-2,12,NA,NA,TGTGCAAGTCGCTTAGGCGCGCGATCGGAGTTCTTC,CASRLGARSEFF
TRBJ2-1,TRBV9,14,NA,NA,TGTGCCAGCAGCGTGCTTCGGACAGATAATGAGCAGTTCTTC,CASSVLRTDNEQFF
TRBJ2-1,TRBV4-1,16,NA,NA,TGCGCCAGCAGCCCCTATGAGCGGCATTCCTACAATGAGCAGTTCTTC,CASSPYERHSYNEQFF
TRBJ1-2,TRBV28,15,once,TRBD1,TGTGCCAGCAGTTCCGGGGGACAGCCAAGCTCCGGCTACACCTTC,CASSSGGQPSSGYTF
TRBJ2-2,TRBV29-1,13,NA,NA,TGCAGCGTTGAAGAGAGCAGGACCGGGGAGCTGTTTTTT,CSVEESRTGELFF
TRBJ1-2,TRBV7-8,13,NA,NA,TGTGCCAGCAGCCAACAACAGGGTTATGGCTACACCTTC,CASSQQQGYGYTF
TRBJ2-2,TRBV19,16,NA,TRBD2,TGTGCCAGTCGAACCCCGGGACTACCGAACACCGGGGAGCTGTTTTTT,CASRTPGLPNTGELFF
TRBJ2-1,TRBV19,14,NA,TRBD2,TGTGCTACCGCCCTAGCGGATTCCTACAATGAGCAGTTCTTC,CATALADSYNEQFF
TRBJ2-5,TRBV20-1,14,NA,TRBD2,TGCAGTGCTAGTTCGGGAGGCCTCCCGGAGACCCAGTACTTC,CSASSGGLPETQYF
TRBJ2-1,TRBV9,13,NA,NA,TGTGCCAGCAGCGAGGGAGATATGGATGAGCAGTTCTTC,CASSEGDMDEQFF
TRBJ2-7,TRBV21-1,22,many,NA,NA,CASSKEYRSATSVAIGSYEQYF
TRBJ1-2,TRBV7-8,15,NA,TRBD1,TGTGCCAGCAGCTTAGGGGCCGGGACAGGGGGTGGCTACACCTTC,CASSLGAGTGGGYTF
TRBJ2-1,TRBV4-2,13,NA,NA,TGTGCCAGCAGCCAAGGCGGCTACAATGAGCAGTTCTTC,CASSQGGYNEQFF